The 6 T cell receptor beta chains below all came from one sample that was sequenced in a study of blood T cell repertoires in COVID-19. TCRdb's copy holds only in-frame clones and misses some; the assay was immunoSEQ multiplex PCR. Of a few hundred thousand clones listed, approximately 85% are singletons. The sample consisted of PBMCs or T cells enriched from blood (not recorded which). These receptor sequences come from a woman aged 45-65 years who had been exposed to COVID-19.

V is TRBV18 and J is TRBJ1-1; 7 bases line up with TRBD1. The germline gives CDR1 KGHSH, CDR2 LQKENI. The CDR3 totals 15 residues. Germline trimming cut 4 bases from V and 1 base from J; bases unmatched to any gene: 6. The CDR3 nucleotides read TGTGCCAGCTCACGACAGGGTCTGAGGAACACTGAAGCTTTCTTT. Residues: CASSRQGLRNTEAFF. Full variable domain (missing parts from reference TRBV18 and TRBJ1-1): NAGVMQNPRHLVRRRGQEARLRCSPMKGHSHVYWYRQLPEEGLKFMVYLQKENIIDESGMPKERFSAEFPKEGPSILRIQQVVRGDSAAYFCASSRQGLRNTEAFFGQGTRLTVV.

This clone was recorded once. The chain couples TRBV10-2 to TRBJ1-2; D gene ambiguous. Between the trimmed V and J ends, which lost 5 bases and 4 bases, there was a span of 14 bases. CDR1 is WSHSY and CDR2 is SAAADI in the germline V gene. This CDR3 comprises 14 residues. The CDR3 loop reads CASSKEGSFYGYTF. CDR3 coding DNA: TGCGCCAGCAGTAAGGAAGGGAGCTTCTATGGCTACACCTTC.

Here the CDR3 DNA reads TGTGCCAGCAGCGTAGCTCCAGCGAGTGAAGCTTTCTTT. Protein: CASSVAPASEAFF. The rearrangement joins TRBV9 to TRBJ1-1; D gene ambiguous. Trimming left V 0 bases short and J 7 bases short, with 10 bases between. The CDR3 contains 13 residues. Germline loops: CDR1 SGDLS, CDR2 YYNGEE.

The J gene is TRBJ1-1, the V gene TRBV5-1; 8 nucleotides align to TRBD1. J lost 7 bases, V lost 4 bases, and 9 bases had no gene match. In germline, CDR1 is SGHRS, CDR2 YFSETQ. The CDR3 runs to 14 residues. DNA of the CDR3: TGCGCCAGCAGCCAATCGACAGGGGAGGTTGAAGCTTTCTTT. Amino acid sequence: CASSQSTGEVEAFF.

The CDR3 sequence is CASSVRTGGQFYGYTF. In nucleotides, the CDR3 is TGTGCCAGTAGTGTTCGTACAGGGGGCCAATTCTATGGCTACACCTTC. The chain is built from TRBV19 and TRBJ1-2; TRBD1 matches at 9 bases. Losses at the gene ends were 5 bases for V and 4 bases for J; bases not matched to a gene: 11. Germline-derived CDR1 and CDR2 are LNHDA and SQIVND (reference sequence). The CDR3 is 16 residues long.

This clone came up once. The V and J genes are TRBV21-1 and TRBJ1-3; the table gives TRBD1 as D, unverified against the DNA. TRBV21-1 is given as a pseudogene. CDR3 length: 16 residues. The chain's CDR3 is CASSNNRGDSGNTIYF. The CDR3 DNA is TGTGCCAGCAGCAACAACAGGGGGGACTCTGGAAACACCATATATTTT.